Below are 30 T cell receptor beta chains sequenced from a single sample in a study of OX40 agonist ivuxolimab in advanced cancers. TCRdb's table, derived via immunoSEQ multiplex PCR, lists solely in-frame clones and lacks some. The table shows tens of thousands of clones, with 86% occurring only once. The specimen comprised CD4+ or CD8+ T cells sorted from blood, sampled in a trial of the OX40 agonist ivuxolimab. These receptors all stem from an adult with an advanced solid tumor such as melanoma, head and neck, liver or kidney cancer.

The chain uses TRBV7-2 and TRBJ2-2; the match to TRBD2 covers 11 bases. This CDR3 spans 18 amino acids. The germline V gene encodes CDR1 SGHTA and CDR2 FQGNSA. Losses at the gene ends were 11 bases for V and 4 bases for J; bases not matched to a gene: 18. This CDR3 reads CASQSGTSGPHGTGELFF. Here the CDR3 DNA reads TGTGCCTCACAAAGCGGGACTAGCGGACCCCACGGCACCGGGGAGCTGTTTTTT.

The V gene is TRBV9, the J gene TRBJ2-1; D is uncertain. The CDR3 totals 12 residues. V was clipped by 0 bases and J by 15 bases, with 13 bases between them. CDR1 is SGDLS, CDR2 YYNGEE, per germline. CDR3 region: CASSVETGIMFF. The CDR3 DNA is TGTGCCAGCAGCGTAGAAACGGGCATCATGTTCTTC.

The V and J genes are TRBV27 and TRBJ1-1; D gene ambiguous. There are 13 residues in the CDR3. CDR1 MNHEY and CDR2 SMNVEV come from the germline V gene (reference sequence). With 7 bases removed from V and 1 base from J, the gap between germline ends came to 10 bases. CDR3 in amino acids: CASNVRENTEAFF. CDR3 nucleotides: TGTGCCAGCAATGTGAGGGAGAACACTGAAGCTTTCTTT.

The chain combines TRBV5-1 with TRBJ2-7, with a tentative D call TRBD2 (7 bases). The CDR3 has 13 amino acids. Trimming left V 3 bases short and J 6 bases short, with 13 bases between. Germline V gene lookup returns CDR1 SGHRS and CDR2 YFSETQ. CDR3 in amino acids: CASSSLGGGEQYF. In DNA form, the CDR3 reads TGCGCCAGCAGCTCCCTGGGAGGGGGCGAGCAGTACTTC.

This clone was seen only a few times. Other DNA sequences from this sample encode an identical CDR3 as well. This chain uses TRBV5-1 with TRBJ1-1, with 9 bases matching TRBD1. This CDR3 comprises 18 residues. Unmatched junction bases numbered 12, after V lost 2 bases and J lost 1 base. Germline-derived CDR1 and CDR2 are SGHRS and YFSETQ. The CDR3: CASSFRGQGQHRNTEAFF. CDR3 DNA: TGCGCCAGCAGCTTCAGGGGACAGGGCCAACATAGGAACACTGAAGCTTTCTTT.

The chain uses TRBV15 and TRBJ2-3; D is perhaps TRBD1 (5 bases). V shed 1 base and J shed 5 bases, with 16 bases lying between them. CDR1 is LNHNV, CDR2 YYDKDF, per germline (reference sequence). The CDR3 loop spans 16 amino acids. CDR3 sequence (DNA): TGTGCCACCAGCAGAGCGGACATCCCCTCGGGAGATACGCAGTATTTT. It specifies CATSRADIPSGDTQYF.

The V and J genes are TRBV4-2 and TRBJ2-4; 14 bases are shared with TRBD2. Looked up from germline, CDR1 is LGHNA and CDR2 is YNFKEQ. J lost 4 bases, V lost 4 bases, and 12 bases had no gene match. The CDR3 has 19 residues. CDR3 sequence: CASSLRLAGGGSQKNIQYF. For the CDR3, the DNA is TGTGCCAGCAGCCTACGACTAGCGGGAGGGGGTAGCCAAAAAAACATTCAGTACTTC.

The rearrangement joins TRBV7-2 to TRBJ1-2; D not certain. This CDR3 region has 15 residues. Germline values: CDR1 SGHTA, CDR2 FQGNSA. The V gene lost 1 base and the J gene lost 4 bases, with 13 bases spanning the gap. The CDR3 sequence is CASSLGGTAGYGYTF. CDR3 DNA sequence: TGTGCCAGCAGCTTAGGAGGAACAGCCGGCTATGGCTACACCTTC.

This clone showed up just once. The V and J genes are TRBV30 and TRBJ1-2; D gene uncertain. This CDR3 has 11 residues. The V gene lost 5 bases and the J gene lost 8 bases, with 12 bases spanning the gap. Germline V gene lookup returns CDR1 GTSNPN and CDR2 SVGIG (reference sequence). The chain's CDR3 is CAWSSGVGYTF. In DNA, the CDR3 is TGTGCCTGGTCCTCTGGGGTCGGCTACACCTTC.

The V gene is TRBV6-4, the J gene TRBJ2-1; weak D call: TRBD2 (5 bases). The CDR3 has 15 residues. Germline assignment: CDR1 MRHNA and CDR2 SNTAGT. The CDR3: CSDYNGFRSYNEQFF. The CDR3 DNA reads TGTTCTGACTACAATGGATTCCGCTCCTACAATGAGCAGTTCTTC.

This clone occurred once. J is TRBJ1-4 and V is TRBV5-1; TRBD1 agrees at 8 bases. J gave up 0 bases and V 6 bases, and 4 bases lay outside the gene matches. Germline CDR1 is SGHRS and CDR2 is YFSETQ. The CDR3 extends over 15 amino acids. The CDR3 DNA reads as TGCGCCAGCACCACACAGGGGGCAACTAATGAAAAACTGTTTTTT. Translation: CASTTQGATNEKLFF.

The CDR3 region is CASSLVVGGNTEAFF. CDR3 coding DNA: TGTGCCAGCAGCTTAGTGGTAGGGGGGAACACTGAAGCTTTCTTT. The chain employs TRBV7-9 and TRBJ1-1; weak D call: TRBD1 (6 bases). CDR3 length: 15 amino acids. The V gene lost 1 base and the J gene lost 1 base, with 10 bases spanning the gap. Germline values: CDR1 SEHNR, CDR2 FQNEAQ (reference sequence).

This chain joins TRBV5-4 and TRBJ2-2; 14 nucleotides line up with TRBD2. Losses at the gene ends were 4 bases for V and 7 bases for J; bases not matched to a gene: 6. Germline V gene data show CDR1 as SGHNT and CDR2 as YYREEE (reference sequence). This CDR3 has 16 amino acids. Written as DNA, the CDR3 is TGTGCCAGCAGCAGGACTAGCGGGGGGCCTAGCGGGGAGCTGTTTTTT. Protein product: CASSRTSGGPSGELFF. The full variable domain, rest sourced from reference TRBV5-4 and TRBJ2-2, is ETGVTQSPTHLIKTRGQQVTLRCSSQSGHNTVSWYQQALGQGPQFIFQYYREEENGRGNFPPRFSGLQFPNYSSELNVNALELDDSALYLCASSRTSGGPSGELFFGEGSRLTVL.

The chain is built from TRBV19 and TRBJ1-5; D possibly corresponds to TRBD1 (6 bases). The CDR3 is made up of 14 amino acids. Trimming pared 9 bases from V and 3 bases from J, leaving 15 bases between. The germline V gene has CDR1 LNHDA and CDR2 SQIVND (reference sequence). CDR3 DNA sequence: TGTGCCAGCCAGATGAGGGGGATCAATCAGCCCCAGCATTTT. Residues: CASQMRGINQPQHF. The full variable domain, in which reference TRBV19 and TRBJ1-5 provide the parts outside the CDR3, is DGGITQSPKYLFRKEGQNVTLSCEQNLNHDAMYWYRQDPGQGLRLIYYSQIVNDFQKGDIAEGYSVSREKKESFPLTVTSAQKNPTAFYLCASQMRGINQPQHFGDGTRLSIL.

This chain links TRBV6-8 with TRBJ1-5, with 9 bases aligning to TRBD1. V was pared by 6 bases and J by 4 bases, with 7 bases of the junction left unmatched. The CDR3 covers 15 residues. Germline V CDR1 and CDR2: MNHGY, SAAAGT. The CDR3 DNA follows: TGTGCCAGCAGCCCGCCGGGGACAGGGAATCAGCCCCAGCATTTT. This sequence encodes CASSPPGTGNQPQHF.

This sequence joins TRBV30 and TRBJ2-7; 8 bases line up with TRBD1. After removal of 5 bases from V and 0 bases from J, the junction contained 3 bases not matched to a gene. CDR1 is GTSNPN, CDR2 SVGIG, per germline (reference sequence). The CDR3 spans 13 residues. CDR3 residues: CAWDRGPSYEQYF. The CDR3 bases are TGTGCCTGGGACAGGGGTCCCTCCTACGAGCAGTACTTC.

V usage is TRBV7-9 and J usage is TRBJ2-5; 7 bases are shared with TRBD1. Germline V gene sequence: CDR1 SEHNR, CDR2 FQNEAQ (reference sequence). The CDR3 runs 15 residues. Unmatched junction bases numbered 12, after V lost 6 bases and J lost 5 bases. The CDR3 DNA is TGTGCCAGCAGGTATATAGGACAGGCTCGGGAGACCCAGTACTTC. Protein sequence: CASRYIGQARETQYF.

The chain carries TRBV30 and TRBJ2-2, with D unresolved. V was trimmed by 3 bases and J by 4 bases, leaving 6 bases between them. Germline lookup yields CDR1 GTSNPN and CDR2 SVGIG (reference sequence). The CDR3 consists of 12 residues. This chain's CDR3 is CAWRIGTGELFF. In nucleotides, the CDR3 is TGTGCCTGGAGAATTGGCACCGGGGAGCTGTTTTTT.

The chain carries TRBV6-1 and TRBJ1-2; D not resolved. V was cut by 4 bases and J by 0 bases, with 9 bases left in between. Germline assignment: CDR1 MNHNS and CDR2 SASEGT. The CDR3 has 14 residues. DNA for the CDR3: TGTGCCAGCAGTGGAACAAAGCCTAACTATGGCTACACCTTC. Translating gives CASSGTKPNYGYTF.

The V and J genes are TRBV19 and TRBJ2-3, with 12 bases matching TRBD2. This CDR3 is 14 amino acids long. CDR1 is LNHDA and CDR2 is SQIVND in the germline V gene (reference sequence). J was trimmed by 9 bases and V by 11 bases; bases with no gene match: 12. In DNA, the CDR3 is TGTGCCTCGACGGGGGCTAGCGGGAGGGCCACGCAGTATTTT. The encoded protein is CASTGASGRATQYF.

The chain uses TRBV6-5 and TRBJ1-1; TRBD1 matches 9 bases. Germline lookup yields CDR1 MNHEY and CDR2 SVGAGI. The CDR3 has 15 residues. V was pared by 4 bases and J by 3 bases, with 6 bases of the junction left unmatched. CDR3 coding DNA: TGTGCCAGCAGTTCGCCGGGACAGGGCTACACTGAAGCTTTCTTT. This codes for CASSSPGQGYTEAFF.

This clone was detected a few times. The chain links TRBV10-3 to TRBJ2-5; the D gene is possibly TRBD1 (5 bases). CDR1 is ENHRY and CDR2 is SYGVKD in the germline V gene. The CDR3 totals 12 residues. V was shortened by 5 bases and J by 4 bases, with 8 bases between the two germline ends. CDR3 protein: CAISQGPETQYF. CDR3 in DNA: TGTGCCATCAGTCAGGGCCCAGAGACCCAGTACTTC.

The CDR3 DNA reads TGTGCCAGCAGCGGAGGGCAGACTAGCAATCAGCCCCAGCATTTT. Amino acids: CASSGGQTSNQPQHF. This chain uses TRBV2 with TRBJ1-5; D is unclear. Trimming removed 6 bases from V and 0 bases from J, with 12 bases in between. The CDR3 loop spans 15 amino acids. The germline CDR1 and CDR2 sequences are SNHLY and FYNNEI.

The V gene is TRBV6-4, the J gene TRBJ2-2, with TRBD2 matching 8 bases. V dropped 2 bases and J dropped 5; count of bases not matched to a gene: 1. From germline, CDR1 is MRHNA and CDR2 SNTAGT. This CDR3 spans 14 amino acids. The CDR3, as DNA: TGTGCCAGCAGTGACGGGACTAGTACCGGGGAGCTGTTTTTT. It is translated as CASSDGTSTGELFF.

CDR3 amino acids: CASSPRTKVGTEAFF. The CDR3 bases are TGTGCCAGCAGCCCCCGGACAAAGGTTGGCACTGAAGCTTTCTTT. The chain combines TRBV6-5 with TRBJ1-1; a weak D match, TRBD1 (5 bases). Germline CDR1 reads MNHEY; CDR2 reads SVGAGI. The ends were cut back, 6 bases at V and 4 bases at J, with 18 bases in the middle. The CDR3 length is 15 residues.

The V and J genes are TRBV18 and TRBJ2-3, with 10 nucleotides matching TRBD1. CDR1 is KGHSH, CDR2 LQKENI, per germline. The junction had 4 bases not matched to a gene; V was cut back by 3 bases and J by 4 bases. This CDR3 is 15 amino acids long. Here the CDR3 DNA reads TGTGCCAGCTCACCTGACAGGGGGCTGGCAGATACGCAGTATTTT. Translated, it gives CASSPDRGLADTQYF.

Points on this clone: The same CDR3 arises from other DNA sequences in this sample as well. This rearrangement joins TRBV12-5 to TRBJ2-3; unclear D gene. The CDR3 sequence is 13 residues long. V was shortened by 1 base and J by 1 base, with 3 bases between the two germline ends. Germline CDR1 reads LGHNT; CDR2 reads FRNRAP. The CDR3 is CASGLARTDTQYF. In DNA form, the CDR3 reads TGTGCTAGTGGTTTGGCCCGCACAGATACGCAGTATTTT.

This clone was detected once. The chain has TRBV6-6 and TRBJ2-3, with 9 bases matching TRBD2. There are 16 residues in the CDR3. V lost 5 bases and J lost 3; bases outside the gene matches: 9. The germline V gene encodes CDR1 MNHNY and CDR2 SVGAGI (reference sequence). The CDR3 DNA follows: TGTGCCAGCAGTCGCGAGAGGACTAGCGTGACAGATACGCAGTATTTT. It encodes CASSRERTSVTDTQYF.

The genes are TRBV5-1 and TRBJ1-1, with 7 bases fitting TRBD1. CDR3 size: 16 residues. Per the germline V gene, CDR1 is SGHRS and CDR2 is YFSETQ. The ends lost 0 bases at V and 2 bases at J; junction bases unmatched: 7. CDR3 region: CASSLDGRGANTEAFF. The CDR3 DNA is TGCGCCAGCAGCTTGGACGGCAGGGGGGCAAACACTGAAGCTTTCTTT.

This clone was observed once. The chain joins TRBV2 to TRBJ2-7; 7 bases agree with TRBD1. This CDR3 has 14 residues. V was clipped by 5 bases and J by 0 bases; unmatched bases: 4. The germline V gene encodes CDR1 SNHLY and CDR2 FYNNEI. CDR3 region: CASSLQGISYEQYF. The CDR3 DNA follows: TGTGCCAGCAGTCTACAGGGGATCTCCTACGAGCAGTACTTC.